These T cell receptor beta chains were read from a single sample in a study of T cell changes during pregnancy in multiple sclerosis. Measured with immunoSEQ multiplex PCR; TCRdb has only the in-frame clones, and not every one. The data hold more than 35,000 clones, with about 91% observed a single time. Sequenced here: CD4+ T cells from peripheral blood mononuclear cells, sampled in the third trimester of pregnancy. These receptors were collected from a female donor with multiple sclerosis, enrolled in a pregnancy study. Each CDR3 is given with its conserved first and last residue. A D gene is named only where the DNA matches it firmly.

j_call,d_call,v_call,cdr3_nt,cdr3_aa
TRBJ1-5,TRBD1,TRBV6-4,TGTGCCAGCCCCCGGGACAGAACGATTAGCAATCAGCCCCAGCATTTT,CASPRDRTISNQPQHF
TRBJ1-1,NA,TRBV10-3,TGTGCCAGCCAGGGTGACACTGAAGCTTTCTTT,CASQGDTEAFF
TRBJ2-1,TRBD1,TRBV5-1,TGCGCCAGCGGACAGGGCTACAATGAGCAGTTCTTC,CASGQGYNEQFF
TRBJ2-7,NA,TRBV10-3,TGTGCCATCTCGGGGGGCGCGGGCCCCTACGAGCAGTACTTC,CAISGGAGPYEQYF
TRBJ2-1,TRBD1,TRBV29-1,TGCAGCGGACAGGGTGTTTACAATGAGCAGTTCTTC,CSGQGVYNEQFF
TRBJ2-7,NA,TRBV6-1,TGTGCCAGCAACGGCAGGGTCTCCTACGAGCAGTACTTC,CASNGRVSYEQYF
TRBJ1-2,NA,TRBV6-1,TGTGCCAGCACACAGGGAAGCGGAAGATATGGCTACACCTTC,CASTQGSGRYGYTF
TRBJ2-2,TRBD2,TRBV11-2,TGTGCCAGCAGACGAATAGCGGGAGGGAGCACCGGGGAGCTGTTTTTT,CASRRIAGGSTGELFF
TRBJ1-3,NA,TRBV5-6,TGTGCCAGCAGCTTGGGAACGGGTGTCGCTGGAAACACCATATATTTT,CASSLGTGVAGNTIYF
TRBJ2-1,TRBD2,TRBV11-2,TGTGCCAGCAGCTTAAGAGGGCGGGGGTCCTACAATGAGCAGTTCTTC,CASSLRGRGSYNEQFF